This TCR beta chain was found in a study of tumor-infiltrating lymphocytes in primary liver carcinoma. Researchers generated TCR beta cDNA from roughly 520 ng of total RNA, relying on a constant-region primer. Each TCR beta library was derived from three nested multiplex PCR rounds that employed slightly modified ARM-PCR. The study ran its first two PCR rounds for 9 to 10 cycles each, using TRBV1-TRBV30 forward primers and a C-beta reverse primer. TCRdb reprocessed the multiplex PCR reads via MiXCR and lists one record per CDR3 protein. The table records roughly 120,000 distinct CDR3 sequences, 50% to 80% of them present only once. Germline V gene data show CDR1 as LNHDA and CDR2 as SQIVND (reference sequence). V lost 10 bases to trimming and J lost 3 bases; unmatched junction nucleotides: 7. The CDR3 extends over 14 amino acids. Scientists recovered RNA and DNA together from roughly 20-30 mg of unsorted bulk tissue.

This clonotype was obtained from a woman aged 55-75 years with primary liver carcinoma and hepatitis B virus infection. The sequenced material came from liver tumor tissue from sampling region 3. As to subset: tumor region T3, left-lateral pole. This chain uses TRBV19 with TRBJ2-1; 9 positions agree with TRBD2. The CDR3 sequence is CATILAGDYNEQFF. As DNA, the CDR3 is TGTGCCACCATATTAGCGGGAGACTACAATGAGCAGTTCTTC.